A selection of T cell receptor beta chains follows, all from one sample in a study of response to subunit inactivated influenza vaccine. TCRdb processed the RT-PCR reads anew with MiXCR; each CDR3 protein has one entry. The top ten hold around 14% of the sample, which has fewer than 650,000 distinct CDR3 sequences, roughly 13% seen once. The source was PBMCs from blood, collected 45 days after vaccination. All receptors come from a man between 50 and 59 years old who received an inactivated influenza vaccine. The CDR3 runs from the conserved cysteine through the conserved F or W. The D gene is left open where the match is weak. Clone size is given for some rows only: seen once, a few or many times, or a class if the clone is expanded.

>.|TRBJ2-5|.|TRBV12-3/TRBV12-4
TGTGCCAGCAGCTCCGTAGACAGGCGAGAGACCCAGTACTTC
CASSSVDRRETQYF
>many|TRBJ2-1|.|TRBV7-2
TGTGCCAGCAGCTTAGAGGGTATTCATGAGCAGTTCTTC
CASSLEGIHEQFF
>few|TRBJ1-4|.|TRBV5-1
TGCGCCAGCAGCTTAAAACAGGGAGGCGAAAAACTGTTTTTT
CASSLKQGGEKLFF
>many|TRBJ2-3|TRBD2|TRBV4-2
TGTGCCAGCAGCCAAGAAGGGAGGGAGGCAGATACGCAGTATTTT
CASSQEGREADTQYF
>once|TRBJ1-5|.|TRBV6-2/TRBV6-3
TGTGCCAGCAGTTCCGACCGCCCTGCCGATCAGCCCCAGCATTTT
CASSSDRPADQPQHF
>many|TRBJ2-1|TRBD1|TRBV29-1
TGCAGCGTTGATCCGGGACAGGGGTCCTACAATGAGCAGTTCTTC
CSVDPGQGSYNEQFF
>few|TRBJ2-1|.|TRBV7-9
TGTGCCAGCAGCTTAAGGGGGGGCGATTCCTACAATGAGCAGTTCTTC
CASSLRGGDSYNEQFF
>few|TRBJ1-1|TRBD1|TRBV6-5
TGTGCCAGCAGTTACCGTTTGTACAGGGGGATGAACACTGAAGCTTTCTTT
CASSYRLYRGMNTEAFF
>few|TRBJ2-7|TRBD2|TRBV24-1
TGTGCCACCAGTCAGACTAGCGGGAGGCTTGACGAGCAGTACTTC
CATSQTSGRLDEQYF
>.|TRBJ2-1|TRBD2|TRBV29-1
TGCAGCGTTGAAACCCCGACTAGCGGACGAAATGAGCAGTTCTTC
CSVETPTSGRNEQFF